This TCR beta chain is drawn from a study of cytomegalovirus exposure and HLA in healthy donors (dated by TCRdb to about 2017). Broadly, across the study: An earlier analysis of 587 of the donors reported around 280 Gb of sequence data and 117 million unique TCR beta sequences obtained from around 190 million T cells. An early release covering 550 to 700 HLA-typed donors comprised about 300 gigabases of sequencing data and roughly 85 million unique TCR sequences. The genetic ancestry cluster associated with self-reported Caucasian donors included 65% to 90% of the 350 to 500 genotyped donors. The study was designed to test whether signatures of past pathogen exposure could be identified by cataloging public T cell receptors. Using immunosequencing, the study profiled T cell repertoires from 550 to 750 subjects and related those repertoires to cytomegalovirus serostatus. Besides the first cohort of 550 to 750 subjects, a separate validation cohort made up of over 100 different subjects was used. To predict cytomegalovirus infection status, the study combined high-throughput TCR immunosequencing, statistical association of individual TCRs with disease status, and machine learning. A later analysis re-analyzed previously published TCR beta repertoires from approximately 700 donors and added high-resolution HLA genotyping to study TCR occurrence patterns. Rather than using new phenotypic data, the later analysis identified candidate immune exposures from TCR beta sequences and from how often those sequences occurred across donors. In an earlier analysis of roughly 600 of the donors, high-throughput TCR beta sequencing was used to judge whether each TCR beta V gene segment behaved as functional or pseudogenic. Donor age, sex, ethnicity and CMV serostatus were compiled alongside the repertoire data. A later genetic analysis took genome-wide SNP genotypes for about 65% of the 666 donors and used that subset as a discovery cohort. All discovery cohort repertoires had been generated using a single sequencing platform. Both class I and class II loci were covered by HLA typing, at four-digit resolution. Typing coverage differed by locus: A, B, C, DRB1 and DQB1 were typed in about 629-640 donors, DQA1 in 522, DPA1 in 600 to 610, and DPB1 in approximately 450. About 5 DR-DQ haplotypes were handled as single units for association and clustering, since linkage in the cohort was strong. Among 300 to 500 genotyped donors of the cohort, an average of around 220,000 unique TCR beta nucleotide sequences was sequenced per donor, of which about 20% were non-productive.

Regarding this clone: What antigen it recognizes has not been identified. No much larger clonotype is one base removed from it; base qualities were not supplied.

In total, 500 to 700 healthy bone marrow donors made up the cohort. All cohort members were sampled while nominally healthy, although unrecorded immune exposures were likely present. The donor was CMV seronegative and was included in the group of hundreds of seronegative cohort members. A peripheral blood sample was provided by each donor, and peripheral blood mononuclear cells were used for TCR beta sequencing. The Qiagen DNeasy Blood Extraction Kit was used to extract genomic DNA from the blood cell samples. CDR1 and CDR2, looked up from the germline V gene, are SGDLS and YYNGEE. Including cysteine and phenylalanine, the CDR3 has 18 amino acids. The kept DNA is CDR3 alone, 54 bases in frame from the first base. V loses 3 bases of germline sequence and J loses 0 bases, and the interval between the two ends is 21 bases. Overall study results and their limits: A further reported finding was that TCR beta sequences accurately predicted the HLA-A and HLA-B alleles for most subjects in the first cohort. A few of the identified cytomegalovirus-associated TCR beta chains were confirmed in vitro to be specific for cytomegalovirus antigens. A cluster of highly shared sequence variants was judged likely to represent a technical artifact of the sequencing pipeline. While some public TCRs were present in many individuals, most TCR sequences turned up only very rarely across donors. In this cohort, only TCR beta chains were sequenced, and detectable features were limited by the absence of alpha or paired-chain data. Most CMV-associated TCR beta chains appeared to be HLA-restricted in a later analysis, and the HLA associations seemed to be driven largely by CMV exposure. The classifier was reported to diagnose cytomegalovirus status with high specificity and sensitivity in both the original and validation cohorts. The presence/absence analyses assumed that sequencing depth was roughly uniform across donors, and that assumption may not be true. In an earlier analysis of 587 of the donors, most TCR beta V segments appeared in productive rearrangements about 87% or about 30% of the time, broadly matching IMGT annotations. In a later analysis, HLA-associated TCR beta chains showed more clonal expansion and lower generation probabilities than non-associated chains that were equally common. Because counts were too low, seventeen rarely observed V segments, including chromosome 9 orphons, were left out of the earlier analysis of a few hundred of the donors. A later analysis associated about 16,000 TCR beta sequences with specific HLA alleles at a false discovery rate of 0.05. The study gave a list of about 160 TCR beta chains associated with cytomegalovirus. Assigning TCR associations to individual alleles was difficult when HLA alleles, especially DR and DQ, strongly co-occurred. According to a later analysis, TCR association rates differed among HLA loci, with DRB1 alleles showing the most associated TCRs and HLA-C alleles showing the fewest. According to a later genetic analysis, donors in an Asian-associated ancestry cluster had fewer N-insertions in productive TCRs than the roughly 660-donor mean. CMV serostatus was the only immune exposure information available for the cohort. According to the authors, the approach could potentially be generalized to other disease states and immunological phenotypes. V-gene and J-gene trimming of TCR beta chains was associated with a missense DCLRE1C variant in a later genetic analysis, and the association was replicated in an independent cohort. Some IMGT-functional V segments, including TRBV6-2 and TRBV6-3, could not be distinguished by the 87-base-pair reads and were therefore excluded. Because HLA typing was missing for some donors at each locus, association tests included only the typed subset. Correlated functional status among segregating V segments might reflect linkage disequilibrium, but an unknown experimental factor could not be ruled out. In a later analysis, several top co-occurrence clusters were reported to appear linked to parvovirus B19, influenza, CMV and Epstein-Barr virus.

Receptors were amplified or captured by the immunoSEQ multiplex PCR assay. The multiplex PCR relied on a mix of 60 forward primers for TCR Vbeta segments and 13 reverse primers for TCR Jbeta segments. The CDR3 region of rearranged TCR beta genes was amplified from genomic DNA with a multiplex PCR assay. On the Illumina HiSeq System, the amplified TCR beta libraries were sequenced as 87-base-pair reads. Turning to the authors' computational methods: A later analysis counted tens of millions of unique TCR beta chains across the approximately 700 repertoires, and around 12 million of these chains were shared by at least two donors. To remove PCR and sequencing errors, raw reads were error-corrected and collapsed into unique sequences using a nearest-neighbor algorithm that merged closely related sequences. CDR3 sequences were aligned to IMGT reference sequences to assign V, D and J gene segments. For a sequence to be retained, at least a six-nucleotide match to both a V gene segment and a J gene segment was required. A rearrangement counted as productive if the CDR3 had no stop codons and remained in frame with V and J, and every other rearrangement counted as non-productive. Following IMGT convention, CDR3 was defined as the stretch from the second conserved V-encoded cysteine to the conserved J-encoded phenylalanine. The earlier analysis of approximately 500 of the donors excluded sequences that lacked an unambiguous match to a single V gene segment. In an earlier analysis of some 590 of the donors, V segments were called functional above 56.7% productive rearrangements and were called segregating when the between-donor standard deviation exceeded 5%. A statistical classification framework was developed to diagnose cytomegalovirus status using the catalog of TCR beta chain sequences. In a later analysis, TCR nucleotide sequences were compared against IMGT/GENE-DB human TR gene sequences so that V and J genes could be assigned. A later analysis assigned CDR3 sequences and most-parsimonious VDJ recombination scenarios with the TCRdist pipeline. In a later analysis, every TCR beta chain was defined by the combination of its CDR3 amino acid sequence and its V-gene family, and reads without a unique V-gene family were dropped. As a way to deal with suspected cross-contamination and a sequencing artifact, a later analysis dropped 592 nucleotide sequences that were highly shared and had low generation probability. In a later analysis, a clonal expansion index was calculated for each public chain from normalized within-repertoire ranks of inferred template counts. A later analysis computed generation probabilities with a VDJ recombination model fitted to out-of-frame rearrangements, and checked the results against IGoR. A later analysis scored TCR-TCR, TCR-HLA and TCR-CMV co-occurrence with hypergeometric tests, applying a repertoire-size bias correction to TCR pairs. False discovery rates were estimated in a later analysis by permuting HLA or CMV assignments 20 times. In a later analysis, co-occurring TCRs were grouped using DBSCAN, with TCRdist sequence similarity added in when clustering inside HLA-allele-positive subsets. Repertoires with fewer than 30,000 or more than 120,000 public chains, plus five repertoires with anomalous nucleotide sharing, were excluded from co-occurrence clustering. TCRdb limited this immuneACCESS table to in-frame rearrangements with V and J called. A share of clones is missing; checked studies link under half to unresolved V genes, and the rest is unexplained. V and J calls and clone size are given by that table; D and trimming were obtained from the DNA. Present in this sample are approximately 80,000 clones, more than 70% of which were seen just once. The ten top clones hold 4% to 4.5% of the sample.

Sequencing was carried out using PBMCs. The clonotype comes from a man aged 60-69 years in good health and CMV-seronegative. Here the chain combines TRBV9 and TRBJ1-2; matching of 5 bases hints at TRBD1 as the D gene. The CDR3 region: CASSGTGGIHGANYGYTF. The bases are TGTGCCAGCAGCGGGACCGGGGGGATCCATGGGGCTAACTATGGCTACACCTTC.